This TCR beta chain emerged from a study of control samples from healthy donors and cancer patients. Repertoires were generated with immunoSEQ multiplex PCR, while TCRdb's copy carries only in-frame clones and drops some. This sample has about 96,000 clones, with 90% to 95% found just once. V lost 1 base and J 5 bases, leaving 0 bases between the germline ends. The CDR3 spans 11 residues. Germline lookup yields CDR1 SEHNR and CDR2 FQNEAQ (reference sequence). This chain uses TRBV7-9 with TRBJ2-1; D not certain. Sequenced material: blood. This clonotype was sampled from a man in his late teens or twenties in good health. The CDR3 DNA reads as TGTGCCAGCAGCTTAGACAATGAGCAGTTCTTC. Protein sequence: CASSLDNEQFF.